This T cell receptor (beta chain) was sequenced during a study of cytomegalovirus exposure and HLA in healthy donors (dated by TCRdb to 2017 to 2019). Describing the broader study: The 500 to 800 repertoires of the first cohort and the roughly 120 validation repertoires were produced on the same platform, according to a later analysis. A separate validation cohort of 100 to 150 different subjects was used in addition to the roughly 670-subject first cohort. The study combined high-throughput TCR immunosequencing, statistical association of individual TCRs with disease status, and machine learning to predict cytomegalovirus infection status. The study was designed to test whether signatures of past pathogen exposure could be identified by cataloging public T cell receptors.

General findings and caveats noted by the study authors: The study listed 164 TCR beta chains as associated with cytomegalovirus. The classifier was reported to diagnose cytomegalovirus status with high specificity and sensitivity in both the original cohort and the validation cohort. Most TCR sequences were observed very rarely across donors, whereas some public TCRs were present in many individuals. In a later analysis, TCRs clustered in the first cohort were found to also tend to co-occur in the approximately 120 validation repertoires, with 85% to 95% of cluster scores above 0. In vitro tests confirmed that a few of the cytomegalovirus-associated TCR beta chains recognize cytomegalovirus antigens. The validation cohort had no HLA typing available for a later analysis, so co-occurrence within that cohort was assessed over all 120 or so repertoires. The authors suggested that the approach could potentially be extended to other disease states and immunological phenotypes.

This clone showed up just a few times. This receptor's antigen is unknown. The sample holds no much larger clone one base away, and base qualities are not on file. The library came from the immunoSEQ multiplex PCR assay. Under the source paper's analysis protocol: To diagnose cytomegalovirus status from the catalog of TCR beta chain sequences, a statistical classification framework was built. Held by TCRdb, this immuneACCESS table contains in-frame sequences only and omits some clones. Under half of the omission traces to an unresolved V gene where checked; the cause of the rest is unknown. V, J and clone size reflect that table, while D and trimming were determined from the DNA. The sample table records about 130,000 clones; around 86% of these occur just once. The ten largest make up 1.5% to 2.5% of the sample. Taken from the germline V gene, the CDR1 and CDR2 loops are MRHNA and SNTAGT. V ends up 4 bases short and J 4 bases short, with an unmatched junction base count of 3. From the cysteine through the phenylalanine, the CDR3 covers 13 amino acids. Only the CDR3 DNA is retained, 39 bases long and in frame from the first base.

Donors formed part of the validation cohort, which comprised 120 or so subjects and was distinct from the first cohort of 690 or so subjects. The specimen was PBMCs. The V and J genes are TRBV6-4 and TRBJ2-5; the junction holds 7 bases that match TRBD2. The receptor comes from a woman aged 18 to 35 in good health and CMV-seronegative. The nucleotide sequence is given as TGTGCCAGCAGTGTAGCTAGCGGAGAGACCCAGTACTTC. It specifies CASSVASGETQYF.